This TCR beta chain came from a study of long-term antiretroviral therapy in people with HIV. Concerning this clone itself: The antigen is not known.

Each HIV-infected participant was given treatment in the United States. The assay, immunoSEQ v3.0, was run at survey level. Per sample, sequencing targeted 40,000-50,000 T-cell genomes. Sequencing was performed with immunoSEQ multiplex PCR; in TCRdb, only in-frame clones are kept and a portion is missing. The data contain 15,000 to 20,000 clones, roughly four fifths of them seen just once; the ten biggest clones take up approximately 16%. V dropped 6 bases and J dropped 2 bases, with 10 bases sitting between them. Per germline, CDR1 MNHNS and CDR2 SASEGT. The CDR3 spans 14 residues. Study-wide results and limits: Viral resistance, ART adherence and therapy changes all lacked available data. Every time point showed a repertoire led by clones expanded before ART.

This TCR was sampled from a man between 35 and 55 years old with HIV. This material consisted of unsorted PBMCs, taken just before starting antiretroviral therapy. V usage is TRBV6-1 and J usage is TRBJ2-2; D is unclear. CDR3 sequence: CASSPPDNTGELFF. CDR3 nucleotides: TGTGCCAGCAGCCCCCCAGACAACACCGGGGAGCTGTTTTTT.